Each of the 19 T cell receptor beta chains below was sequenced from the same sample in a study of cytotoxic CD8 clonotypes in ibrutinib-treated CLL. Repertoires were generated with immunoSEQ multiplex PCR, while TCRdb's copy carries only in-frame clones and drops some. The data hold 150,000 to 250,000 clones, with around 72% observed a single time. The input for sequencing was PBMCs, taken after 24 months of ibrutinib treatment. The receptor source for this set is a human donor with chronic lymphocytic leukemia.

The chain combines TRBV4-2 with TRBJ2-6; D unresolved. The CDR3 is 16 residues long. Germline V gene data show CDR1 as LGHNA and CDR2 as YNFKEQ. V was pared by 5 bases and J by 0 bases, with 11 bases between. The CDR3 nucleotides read TGTGCCAGCAGCACCGTCAGAAGCTCTGGGGCCAACGTCCTGACTTTC. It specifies CASSTVRSSGANVLTF.

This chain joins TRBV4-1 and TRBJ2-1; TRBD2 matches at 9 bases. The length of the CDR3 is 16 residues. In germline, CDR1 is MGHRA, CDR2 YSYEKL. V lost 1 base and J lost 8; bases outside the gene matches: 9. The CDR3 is CASSQGKIAGADEQFF. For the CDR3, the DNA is TGCGCCAGCAGCCAAGGGAAAATAGCGGGAGCCGATGAGCAGTTCTTC.

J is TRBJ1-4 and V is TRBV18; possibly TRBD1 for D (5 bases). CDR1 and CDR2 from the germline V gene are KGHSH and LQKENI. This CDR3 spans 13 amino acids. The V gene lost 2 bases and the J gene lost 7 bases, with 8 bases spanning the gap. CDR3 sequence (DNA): TGTGCCAGCTCACCAGGTCAGGGTGAAAAACTGTTTTTT. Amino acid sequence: CASSPGQGEKLFF. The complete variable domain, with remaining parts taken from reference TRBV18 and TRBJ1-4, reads NAGVMQNPRHLVRRRGQEARLRCSPMKGHSHVYWYRQLPEEGLKFMVYLQKENIIDESGMPKERFSAEFPKEGPSILRIQQVVRGDSAAYFCASSPGQGEKLFFGSGTQLSVL.

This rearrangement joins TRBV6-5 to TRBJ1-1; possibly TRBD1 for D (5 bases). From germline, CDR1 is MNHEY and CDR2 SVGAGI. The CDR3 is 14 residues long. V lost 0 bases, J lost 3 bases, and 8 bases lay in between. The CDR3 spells CASSYSRVHTEAFF. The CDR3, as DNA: TGTGCCAGCAGTTACTCCAGGGTTCACACTGAAGCTTTCTTT.

The CDR3 region is CASSWTSGSTDTQYF. The CDR3 nucleotides are TGCGCCAGCAGCTGGACTAGCGGAAGCACAGATACGCAGTATTTT. This rearrangement joins TRBV5-1 to TRBJ2-3; TRBD2 matches at 10 bases. Germline assignment: CDR1 SGHRS and CDR2 YFSETQ. V lost 3 bases, J lost 0 bases, and 1 base stayed unmatched. This CDR3 region has 15 residues. Using reference TRBV5-1 and TRBJ2-3 for the parts outside the CDR3, the full variable domain is KAGVTQTPRYLIKTRGQQVTLSCSPISGHRSVSWYQQTPGQGLQFLFEYFSETQRNKGNFPGRFSGRQFSNSRSEMNVSTLELGDSALYLCASSWTSGSTDTQYFGPGTRLTVL.

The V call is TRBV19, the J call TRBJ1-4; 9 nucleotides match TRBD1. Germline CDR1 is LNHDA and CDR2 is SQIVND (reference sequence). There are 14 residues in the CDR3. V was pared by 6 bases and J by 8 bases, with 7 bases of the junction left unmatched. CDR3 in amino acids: CASRRDRAYEKLFF. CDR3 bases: TGTGCCAGTAGGAGGGACAGGGCGTACGAAAAACTGTTTTTT.

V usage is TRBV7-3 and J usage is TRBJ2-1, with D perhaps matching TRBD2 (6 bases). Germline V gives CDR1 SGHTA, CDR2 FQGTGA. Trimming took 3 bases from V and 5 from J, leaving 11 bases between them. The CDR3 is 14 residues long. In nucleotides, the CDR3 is TGTGCCAGCAGCTTCGGAGGGCCGCACAATGAGCAGTTCTTC. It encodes CASSFGGPHNEQFF.

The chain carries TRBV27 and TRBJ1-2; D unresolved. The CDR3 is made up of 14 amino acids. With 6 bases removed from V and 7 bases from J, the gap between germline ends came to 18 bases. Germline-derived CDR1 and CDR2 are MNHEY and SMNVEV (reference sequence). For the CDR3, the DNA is TGTGCCAGCAGGGGCCGGGATGGAGGCTCTGGCTACACCTTC. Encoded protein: CASRGRDGGSGYTF.

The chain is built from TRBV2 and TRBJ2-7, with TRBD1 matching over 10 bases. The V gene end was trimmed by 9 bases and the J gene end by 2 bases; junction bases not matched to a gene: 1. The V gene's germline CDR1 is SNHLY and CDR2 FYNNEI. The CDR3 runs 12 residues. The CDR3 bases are TGTGCCAGTGGACAGGGGGCCTACGAGCAGTACTTC. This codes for CASGQGAYEQYF.

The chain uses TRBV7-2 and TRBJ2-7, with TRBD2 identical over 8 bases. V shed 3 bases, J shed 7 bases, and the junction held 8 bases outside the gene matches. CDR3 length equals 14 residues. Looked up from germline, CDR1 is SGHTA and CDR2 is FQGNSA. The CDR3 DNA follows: TGTGCCAGCAGCTTCAACGGGAGGGCCGGGGAGCAGTACTTC. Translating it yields CASSFNGRAGEQYF. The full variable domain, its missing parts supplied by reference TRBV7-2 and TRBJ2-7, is GAGVSQSPSNKVTEKGKDVELRCDPISGHTALYWYRQSLGQGLEFLIYFQGNSAPDKSGLPSDRFSAERTGGSVSTLTIQRTQQEDSAVYLCASSFNGRAGEQYFGPGTRLTVT.

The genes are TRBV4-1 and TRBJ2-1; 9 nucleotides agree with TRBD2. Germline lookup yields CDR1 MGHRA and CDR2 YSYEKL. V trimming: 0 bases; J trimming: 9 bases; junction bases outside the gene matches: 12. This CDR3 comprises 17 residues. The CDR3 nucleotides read TGCGCCAGCAGCCAAGATTTTCCGGCGGGGGGGATGCGTGAGCAGTTCTTC. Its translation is CASSQDFPAGGMREQFF.

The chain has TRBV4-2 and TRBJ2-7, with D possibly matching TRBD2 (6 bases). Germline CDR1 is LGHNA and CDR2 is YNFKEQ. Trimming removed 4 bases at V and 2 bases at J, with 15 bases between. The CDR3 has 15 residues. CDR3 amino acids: CASSLLSGTPYEQYF. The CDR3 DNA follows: TGTGCCAGCAGCCTACTCTCCGGGACTCCCTACGAGCAGTACTTC.

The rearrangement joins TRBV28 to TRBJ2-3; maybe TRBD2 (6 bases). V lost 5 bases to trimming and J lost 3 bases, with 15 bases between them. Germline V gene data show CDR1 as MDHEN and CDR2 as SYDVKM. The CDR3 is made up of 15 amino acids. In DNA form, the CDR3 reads TGTGCCAGCAGTCCCCCGCGGGAAGGGACAGATACGCAGTATTTT. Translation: CASSPPREGTDTQYF.

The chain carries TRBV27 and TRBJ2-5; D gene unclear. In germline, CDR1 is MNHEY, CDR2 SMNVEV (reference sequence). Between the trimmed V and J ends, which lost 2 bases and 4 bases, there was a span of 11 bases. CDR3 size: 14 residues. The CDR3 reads CASSLLSMGETQYF. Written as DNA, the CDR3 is TGTGCCAGCAGTTTACTGTCTATGGGAGAGACCCAGTACTTC.

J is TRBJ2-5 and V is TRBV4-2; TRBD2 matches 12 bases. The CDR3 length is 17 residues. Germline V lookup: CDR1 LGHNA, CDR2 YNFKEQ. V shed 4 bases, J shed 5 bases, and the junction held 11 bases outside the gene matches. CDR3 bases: TGTGCCAGCAGCCCGGGACTAGCGGGTGCAGCCGTCGAGACCCAGTACTTC. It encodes CASSPGLAGAAVETQYF.

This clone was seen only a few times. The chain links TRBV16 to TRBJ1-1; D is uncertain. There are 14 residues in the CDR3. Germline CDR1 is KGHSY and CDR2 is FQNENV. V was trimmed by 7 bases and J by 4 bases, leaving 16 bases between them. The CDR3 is CASTERRAFTEAFF. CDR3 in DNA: TGTGCCAGCACCGAACGGAGGGCATTCACTGAAGCTTTCTTT.

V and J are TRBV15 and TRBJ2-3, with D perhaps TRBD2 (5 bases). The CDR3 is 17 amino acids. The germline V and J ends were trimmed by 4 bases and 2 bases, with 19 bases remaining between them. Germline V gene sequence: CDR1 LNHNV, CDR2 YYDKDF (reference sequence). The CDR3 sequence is CATSTPAGLRNTDTQYF. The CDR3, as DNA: TGTGCCACCAGCACACCCGCGGGCCTCCGAAACACAGATACGCAGTATTTT. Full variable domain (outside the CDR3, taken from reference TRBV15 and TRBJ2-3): DAMVIQNPRYQVTQFGKPVTLSCSQTLNHNVMYWYQQKSSQAPKLLFHYYDKDFNNEADTPDNFQSRRPNTSFCFLDIRSPGLGDTAMYLCATSTPAGLRNTDTQYFGPGTRLTVL.

This chain's CDR3 is CASGSGTGRYEQYF. The CDR3 nucleotides are TGTGCTAGTGGGTCCGGGACAGGGCGATACGAGCAGTACTTC. The rearrangement uses TRBV12-5 and TRBJ2-7; 9 nucleotides line up with TRBD1. J lost 4 bases, V lost 6 bases, and 7 bases had no gene match. The CDR3 totals 14 residues. Germline V gives CDR1 LGHNT, CDR2 FRNRAP.

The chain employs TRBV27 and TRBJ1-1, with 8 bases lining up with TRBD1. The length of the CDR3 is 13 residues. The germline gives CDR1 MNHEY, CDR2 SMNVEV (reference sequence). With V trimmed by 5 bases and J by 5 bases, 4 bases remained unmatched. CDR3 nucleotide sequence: TGTGCCAGCAGTACTTACAGGGGGACTGAAGCTTTCTTT. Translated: CASSTYRGTEAFF.